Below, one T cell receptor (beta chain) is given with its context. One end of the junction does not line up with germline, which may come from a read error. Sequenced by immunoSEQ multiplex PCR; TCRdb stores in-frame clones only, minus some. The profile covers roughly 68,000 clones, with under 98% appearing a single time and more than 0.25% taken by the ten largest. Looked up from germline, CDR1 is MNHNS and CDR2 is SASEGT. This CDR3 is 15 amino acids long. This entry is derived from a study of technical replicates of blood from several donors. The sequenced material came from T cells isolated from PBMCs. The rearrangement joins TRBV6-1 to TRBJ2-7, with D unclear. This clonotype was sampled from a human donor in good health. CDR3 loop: CASSEVLRIGYEQYF. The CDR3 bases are TGTGCCAGCAGCGAAGTACTGCGTATCGGCTACGAGCAGTACTTC.